These 25 T cell receptor beta chains came from one sample sequenced in a study of molecular identifiers for immune sequencing clone quantification. TCRdb redid the calling of the PCR reads with MiXCR, one entry per CDR3 protein. The sample carries some 100,000 distinct CDR3 sequences, about 35% recorded once. Sequencing was done on a sample of naive CD8+ T cells from blood, with Jurkat cell RNA spiked in. The subset is: FACS-sorted CD8+CD4-CCR7+CD45RA+ naive T cells. The receptors shown here come from a human donor in good health. Some libraries in this study had Jurkat cell RNA spiked in.

A remark on this clonotype: A much larger clone is a single base away; this may be a read error. The chain carries TRBV5-6 and TRBJ1-5; D unclear. CDR3 size: 15 residues. Germline CDR1 SGHDT, CDR2 YYEEEE. The CDR3 region is CACSPTPNSNQPQHF. DNA of the CDR3: TGTGCCTGCAGCCCGACGCCGAATAGCAATCAGCCCCAGCATTTT.

A note on this clonotype: This may stem from a read error, because a much larger clone lies one nucleotide away. The gene calls are TRBV7-8 and TRBJ1-5, with D unresolved. Germline loops: CDR1 SGHVS, CDR2 FQNEAQ. V was clipped by 5 bases and J by 7 bases, with 15 bases between them. The CDR3 loop spans 14 amino acids. CDR3 region: CASSVAAVAQPQHF. The DNA for the CDR3 is TGTGCCAGCAGCGTCGCGGCGGTGGCCCAGCCCCAGCATTTT.

The rearrangement links TRBV11-2 to TRBJ2-3; TRBD2 might be the D (7 bases). The CDR3 contains 16 residues. The V gene lost 5 bases and the J gene lost 0 bases, with 15 bases spanning the gap. Germline V lookup: CDR1 SGHAT, CDR2 FQNNGV. CDR3 coding DNA: TGTGCCAGCAGCGGCTGGGGGGGGGCGAGCACAGATACGCAGTATTTT. Its protein product is CASSGWGGASTDTQYF.

As concerns this clonotype: Its ends do not fully match the called genes, so a read error is possible. V usage is TRBV6-2 or TRBV6-3 and J usage is TRBJ2-1; weak D call: TRBD2 (5 bases). Germline loops: CDR1 MNHEY, CDR2 SVGEGT. The CDR3 loop spans 17 amino acids. The CDR3 nucleotides read TGTACCAGCAGTTACTCAACTCGGACTCGGACGTTGGATGAGCAGTTCTTC. Translating gives CTSSYSTRTRTLDEQFF.

As DNA, the CDR3 is TGTGCCAGCAGACGACTAGCAACTAGCGATACGCAGTATTTT. Amino acid sequence: CASRRLATSDTQYF. The chain joins TRBV12-3 or TRBV12-4 to TRBJ2-3; 7 nucleotides match TRBD2. The CDR3 is 14 residues long. The V and J ends lost 6 bases and 6 bases, in that order; junction bases with no gene match: 9.

In this sample, this clonotype turned up a few times. The chain carries TRBV29-1 and TRBJ2-7; TRBD1 agrees at 10 bases. This CDR3 spans 12 amino acids. Germline CDR1 is SQVTM and CDR2 is ANQGSEA. The J segment lost 5 bases and the V segment lost 7 bases, leaving 5 bases of the junction unmatched. The CDR3 DNA reads as TGCAGCGCTGGACAGGGGGGGGACGAGCAGTACTTC. Translation: CSAGQGGDEQYF.

In regard to this clonotype: A much larger clone sits a single nucleotide away, making a read error possible. J is TRBJ2-7 and V is TRBV7-3; D perhaps matches TRBD2 (6 bases). Germline loops: CDR1 SGHTA, CDR2 FQGTGA. The CDR3 covers 16 residues. V lost 2 bases and J lost 5, with 19 bases in between. CDR3 DNA: TGTGCCAGCAGCTTATCGGGTCTCGGGAGTACCGACGAGCAGTACTTC. This encodes CASSLSGLGSTDEQYF.

This clonotype was observed at least ten times. The chain is built from TRBV28 and TRBJ2-3, with 9 nucleotides matching TRBD1. Germline V gives CDR1 MDHEN, CDR2 SYDVKM. With V trimmed by 1 base and J by 2 bases, 10 bases remained unmatched. The CDR3 covers 18 residues. CDR3 in amino acids: CASSLFRQGVSVTDTQYF. Written as DNA, the CDR3 is TGTGCCAGCAGTTTATTCCGACAGGGGGTTTCGGTCACAGATACGCAGTATTTT. The variable domain in full, with the rest retrieved from reference TRBV28 and TRBJ2-3, is DVKVTQSSRYLVKRTGEKVFLECVQDMDHENMFWYRQDPGLGLRLIYFSYDVKMKEKGDIPEGYSVSREKKERFSLILESASTNQTSMYLCASSLFRQGVSVTDTQYFGPGTRLTVL.

A word on this clonotype: The junction and the germline gene differ at one end; a read error may be behind it. This chain links TRBV28 with TRBJ2-6; possible D gene TRBD1, 6 bases. This CDR3 region has 17 residues. Germline values: CDR1 MDHEN, CDR2 SYDVKM. The CDR3 loop is CASSMWGPHSGANVLAF. In DNA form, the CDR3 reads TGTGCCAGCAGCATGTGGGGGCCCCACTCTGGGGCCAACGTCCTGGCTTTC.

The rearrangement uses TRBV20-1 and TRBJ2-3, with unresolved D. The V gene's germline CDR1 is DFQATT and CDR2 SNEGSKA (reference sequence). Trimming cost V 3 bases and J 0 bases, with 13 bases left between them. The CDR3 has 15 amino acids. The CDR3, as DNA: TGCAGTGCTAGGGCCTGGAGATCTAGCACAGATACGCAGTATTTT. Translation: CSARAWRSSTDTQYF.

V and J are TRBV11-2 and TRBJ2-3; the D is unclear. The V and J ends lost 1 base and 0 bases respectively, with 8 bases between them. CDR3 length equals 15 residues. The germline V gene has CDR1 SGHAT and CDR2 FQNNGV. The CDR3 DNA reads TGTGCCAGCAGCTTAGGCAGTTTGAGCACAGATACGCAGTATTTT. Its protein product is CASSLGSLSTDTQYF.

This clonotype was detected only a few times. The chain recombines TRBV5-6 with TRBJ2-7; D gene ambiguous. The V end lost 4 bases, the J end lost 6 bases, and 17 bases lay between the germline ends. In germline, CDR1 is SGHDT, CDR2 YYEEEE. This CDR3 has 14 amino acids. For the CDR3, the DNA is TGTGCCAGCAGCGCCGGGCCCGGATCGGGCGAGCAGTACTTC. Amino acid sequence: CASSAGPGSGEQYF.

This clonotype was found many times. The rearrangement uses TRBV6-5 and TRBJ2-1, with 7 nucleotides matching TRBD2. J gave up 5 bases and V 9 bases, and 4 bases lay outside the gene matches. The CDR3 contains 12 residues. Germline V gene data show CDR1 as MNHEY and CDR2 as SVGAGI. The CDR3 nucleotides read TGTGCCAGTCAGAGCGGGGACAATGAGCAGTTCTTC. Amino acid sequence: CASQSGDNEQFF.

With respect to this clonotype: This may stem from a read error, because a much larger clone lies one nucleotide away. The chain links TRBV29-1 to TRBJ2-7; tentatively, D is TRBD1 or TRBD2 (5 bases each). Germline V lookup: CDR1 SQVTM, CDR2 ANQGSEA. V shed 4 bases and J shed 6 bases, with 13 bases lying between them. The length of the CDR3 is 12 residues. The DNA of the CDR3 is TGCAGCGTTGCAGCCCGGGGCGGCGAGCAGTACTTC. Its translation is CSVAARGGEQYF.

Points on this clonotype: Germline and junction disagree at one end, which may indicate a read error. The rearrangement links TRBV20-1 to TRBJ2-7; D not resolved. The CDR3 spans 11 residues. Germline CDR1 and CDR2: DFQATT and SNEGSKA (reference sequence). The CDR3, as DNA: TGCAGTGCTAGTATAACCTACGAGCAGTACTTT. Translating gives CSASITYEQYF.

The rearrangement joins TRBV4-3 to TRBJ2-1, with 7 nucleotides matching TRBD1. Germline CDR1 is LGHNA and CDR2 is YSLEER. This CDR3 has 14 amino acids. V lost 6 bases, J lost 6 bases, and 8 bases stayed unmatched. This CDR3 is CASSPGTVTNEQFF. The CDR3 DNA reads as TGCGCCAGCAGTCCCGGGACAGTTACCAATGAGCAGTTCTTC.

This clonotype was recorded a few times. The chain recombines TRBV20-1 with TRBJ2-7; weak D call: TRBD2 (7 bases). The V end lost 7 bases, the J end lost 2 bases, and 15 bases lay between the germline ends. There are 13 residues in the CDR3. The germline V gene encodes CDR1 DFQATT and CDR2 SNEGSKA (reference sequence). CDR3 in amino acids: CSVGGDLTYEQYF. The CDR3 region has the DNA TGCAGTGTAGGGGGGGACTTAACCTACGAGCAGTACTTC.

V usage is TRBV19 and J usage is TRBJ1-5; unclear D gene. V shed 3 bases and J shed 1 base, with 7 bases lying between them. This CDR3 contains 14 residues. CDR1 LNHDA and CDR2 SQIVND come from the germline V gene (reference sequence). In nucleotides, the CDR3 is TGTGCCAGTAGTATCGCGTCCAGCAATCAGCCCCAGCATTTT. Amino acid sequence: CASSIASSNQPQHF.

This clonotype has only one observation. V is TRBV5-4 and J is TRBJ2-3; 8 bases line up with TRBD2. The CDR3 sequence is 18 residues long. V lost 4 bases and J lost 2; bases outside the gene matches: 15. Germline V gives CDR1 SGHNT, CDR2 YYREEE (reference sequence). For the CDR3, the DNA is TGTGCCAGCAGCCAGGGACTAGTGAAGACTCCCTACACAGATACGCAGTATTTT. Its translation: CASSQGLVKTPYTDTQYF. Based on the CDR3 plus reference TRBV5-4 and TRBJ2-3, the full variable domain is ETGVTQSPTHLIKTRGQQVTLRCSSQSGHNTVSWYQQALGQGPQFIFQYYREEENGRGNFPPRFSGLQFPNYSSELNVNALELDDSALYLCASSQGLVKTPYTDTQYFGPGTRLTVL.

This clonotype was detected only a few times. The rearrangement joins TRBV12-3 or TRBV12-4 to TRBJ1-2; TRBD1 matches 8 bases. The CDR3 contains 15 residues. J gave up 7 bases and V 2 bases, and 9 bases lay outside the gene matches. This chain's CDR3 is CASSLTYQGALGYTF. CDR3 bases: TGTGCCAGCAGTTTAACTTATCAGGGGGCGCTTGGCTACACCTTC.

This chain's CDR3 is CATSEGGPNTEAFF. The CDR3 DNA follows: TGTGCCACCAGTGAAGGGGGGCCGAACACTGAAGCTTTCTTT. This chain connects TRBV24-1 to TRBJ1-1, with D tentatively TRBD1 (6 bases). V was pared by 4 bases and J by 1 base, with 9 bases between. The CDR3 is made up of 14 amino acids. CDR1 and CDR2 (germline): KGHDR, SFDVKD.

This clonotype was seen repeatedly, ten times or more. The chain links TRBV4-2 to TRBJ1-1, with D possibly TRBD1 on 5 matching bases. Germline V gene lookup returns CDR1 LGHNA and CDR2 YNFKEQ. Trimming left V 4 bases short and J 1 base short, with 19 bases between. This CDR3 is 17 amino acids long. In DNA form, the CDR3 reads TGTGCCAGCAGCCCCCACGGGGCGGGAGCTTGGAACACTGAAGCTTTCTTT. This codes for CASSPHGAGAWNTEAFF.

The rearrangement uses TRBV29-1 and TRBJ1-2; TRBD1 matches 9 bases. There are 15 residues in the CDR3. Per germline, CDR1 SQVTM and CDR2 ANQGSEA. J was trimmed by 8 bases and V by 0 bases; bases with no gene match: 10. The CDR3 reads CSVEDPWTGVYGYTF. As DNA, the CDR3 is TGCAGCGTTGAAGATCCGTGGACAGGGGTATACGGCTACACCTTC.

This clonotype has more than one count but fewer than ten. The chain is built from TRBV2 and TRBJ2-5; a weak D match, TRBD1 (6 bases). In germline, CDR1 is SNHLY, CDR2 FYNNEI. Deletions cut 8 bases from V and 4 bases from J, with 11 bases between. The CDR3 spans 12 residues. The CDR3 loop is CASQQGAETQYF. For the CDR3, the DNA is TGTGCCAGCCAACAGGGTGCAGAGACCCAGTACTTC.

At least ten counts were recorded for this clonotype. The V call is TRBV28, the J call TRBJ2-3; 9 bases map to TRBD2. The CDR3 is made up of 14 amino acids. CDR1 and CDR2 from the germline V gene are MDHEN and SYDVKM. With V trimmed by 6 bases and J by 8 bases, 9 bases remained unmatched. This CDR3 is CASSPASGVGTQYF. CDR3 nucleotide sequence: TGTGCCAGCAGCCCCGCTAGCGGGGTCGGTACGCAGTATTTT.